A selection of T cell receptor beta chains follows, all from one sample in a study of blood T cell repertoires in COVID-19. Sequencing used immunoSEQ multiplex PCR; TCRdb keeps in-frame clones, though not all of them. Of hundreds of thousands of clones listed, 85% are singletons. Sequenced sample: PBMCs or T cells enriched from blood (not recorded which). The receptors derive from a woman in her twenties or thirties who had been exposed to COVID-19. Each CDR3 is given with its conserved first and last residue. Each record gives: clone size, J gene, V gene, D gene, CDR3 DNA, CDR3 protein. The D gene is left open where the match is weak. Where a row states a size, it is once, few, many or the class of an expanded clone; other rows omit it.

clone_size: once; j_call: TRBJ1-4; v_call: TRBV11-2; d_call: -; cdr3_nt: TGTGCCAGCAGCTTAAACAGGGCTGGTGGAACTAATGAAAAACTGTTTTTT; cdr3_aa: CASSLNRAGGTNEKLFF
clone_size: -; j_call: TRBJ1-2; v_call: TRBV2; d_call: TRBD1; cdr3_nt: TGTGCCAGCAAGACAGGGGGCGCAGGCTACACCTTC; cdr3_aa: CASKTGGAGYTF
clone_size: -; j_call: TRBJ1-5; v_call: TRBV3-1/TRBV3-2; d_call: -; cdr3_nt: TGTGCCAGCAGCCAAGCAACAGGACCCTTTCAGCCCCAGCATTTT; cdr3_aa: CASSQATGPFQPQHF
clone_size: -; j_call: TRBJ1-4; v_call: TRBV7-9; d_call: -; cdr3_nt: TGTGCCAGCAGCTCACAAGCAACGGGGGAAAAACTGTTTTTT; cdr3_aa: CASSSQATGEKLFF
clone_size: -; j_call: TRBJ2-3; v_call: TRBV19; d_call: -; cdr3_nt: TGTGCCAGTAGTACGGGGAACACAGATACGCAGTATTTT; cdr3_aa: CASSTGNTDTQYF
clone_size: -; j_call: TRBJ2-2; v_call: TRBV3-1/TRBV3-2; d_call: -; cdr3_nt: TGTGCCAGCAGCACTTGGCAGGGAGGAACCGGGGAGCTGTTTTTT; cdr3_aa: CASSTWQGGTGELFF
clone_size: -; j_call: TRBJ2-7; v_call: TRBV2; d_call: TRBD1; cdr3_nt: TGTGCCAGCAGTGAACAGGGGGCACTCTACGAGCAGTACTTC; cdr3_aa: CASSEQGALYEQYF
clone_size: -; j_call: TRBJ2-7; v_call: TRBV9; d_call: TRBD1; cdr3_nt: TGTGCCAGCACCCCCCAAGGTTTTACAGGGGTCCCCTACGAGCAGTACTTC; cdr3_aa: CASTPQGFTGVPYEQYF
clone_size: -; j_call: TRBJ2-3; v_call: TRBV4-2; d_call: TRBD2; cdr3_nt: TGTGCCAGCAGCCAATACAAGCGGGACACAGATACGCAGTATTTT; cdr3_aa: CASSQYKRDTDTQYF
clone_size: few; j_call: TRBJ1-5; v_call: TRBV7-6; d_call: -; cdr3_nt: TGTGCCAGCAGCTTAGAAAGGGGGACCTATAGCAATCAGCCCCAGCATTTT; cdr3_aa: CASSLERGTYSNQPQHF
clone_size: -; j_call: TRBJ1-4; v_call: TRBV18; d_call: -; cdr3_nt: TGTGCCAGCTCACCACGCGGAGGGCTGTCAACTAATGAAAAACTGTTTTTT; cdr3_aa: CASSPRGGLSTNEKLFF
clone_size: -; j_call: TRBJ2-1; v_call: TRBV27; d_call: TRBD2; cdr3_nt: TGTGCCAGCAGACAAACACCGGGACTAGCGTGGGATGAGCAGTTCTTC; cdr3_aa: CASRQTPGLAWDEQFF
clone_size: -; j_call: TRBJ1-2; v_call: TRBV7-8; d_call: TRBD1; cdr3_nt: TGTGCCAGCAGCTTACAGGGGGAATGGGACTATGGCTACACCTTC; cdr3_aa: CASSLQGEWDYGYTF
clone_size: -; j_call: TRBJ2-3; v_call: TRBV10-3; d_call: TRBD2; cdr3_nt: TGTGCCATCAGTGTTAGCGGGACTAGCACAGATACGCAGTATTTT; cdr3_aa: CAISVSGTSTDTQYF
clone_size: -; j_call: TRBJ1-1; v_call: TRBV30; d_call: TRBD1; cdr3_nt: TGTGCCTGGAGTAAAACAGGGGGTACTGAAGCTTTCTTT; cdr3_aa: CAWSKTGGTEAFF
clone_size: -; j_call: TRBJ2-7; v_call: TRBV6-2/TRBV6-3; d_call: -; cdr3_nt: TGTGCCAGCAGTGCCAAGCACGGGGTGAGCCTCTACGAGCAGTACTTC; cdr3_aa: CASSAKHGVSLYEQYF
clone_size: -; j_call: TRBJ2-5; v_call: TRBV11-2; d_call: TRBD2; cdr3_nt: TGTGCCAGCAGCTTCGAGGACCGGACTAGGGCGGAGACCCAGTACTTC; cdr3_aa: CASSFEDRTRAETQYF
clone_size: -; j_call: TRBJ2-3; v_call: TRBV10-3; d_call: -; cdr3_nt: TGTGCCATCAGGGCAGACACAGGTACGCAGTATTTT; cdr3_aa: CAIRADTGTQYF
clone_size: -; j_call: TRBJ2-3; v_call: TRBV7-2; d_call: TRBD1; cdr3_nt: TGTGCCAGCAGCATCCGACAGGGTAGCACAGATACGCAGTATTTT; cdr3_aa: CASSIRQGSTDTQYF
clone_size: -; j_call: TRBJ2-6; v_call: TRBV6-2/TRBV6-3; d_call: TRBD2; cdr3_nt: TGTGCCAGCAGTAAAACTAGCGGCTCTGGGGCCAACGTCCTGACTTTC; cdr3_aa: CASSKTSGSGANVLTF
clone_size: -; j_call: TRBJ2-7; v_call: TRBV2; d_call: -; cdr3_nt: TGTGCCAGCAGTCCAACAGGGATCTACGAGCAGTACTTC; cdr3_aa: CASSPTGIYEQYF
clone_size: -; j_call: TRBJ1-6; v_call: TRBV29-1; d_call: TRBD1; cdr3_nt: TGCAGCGTTGTGGGGACAGGGGTTTCACCCCTCCACTTT; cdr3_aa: CSVVGTGVSPLHF
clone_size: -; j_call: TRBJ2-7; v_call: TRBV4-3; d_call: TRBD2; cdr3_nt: TGCGCCAGCAGCCAAGACGCGGGGGAAGCCTACGAGCAGTACTTC; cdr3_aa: CASSQDAGEAYEQYF
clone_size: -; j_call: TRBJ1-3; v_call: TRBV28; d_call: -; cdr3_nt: TGTGCCAGCACTCGGGACACAGCCTTCTCTGGAAACACCATATATTTT; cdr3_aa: CASTRDTAFSGNTIYF
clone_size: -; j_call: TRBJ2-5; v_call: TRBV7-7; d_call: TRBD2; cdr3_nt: TGTGCTAGCAGATCAGGGGCAGCGGGGGGGATGGAGACCCAGTACTTC; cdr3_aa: CASRSGAAGGMETQYF
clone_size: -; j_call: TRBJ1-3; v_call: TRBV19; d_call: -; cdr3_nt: TGTGCCAGTAGAGCGGTCAACTCTGGAAACACCATATATTTT; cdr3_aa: CASRAVNSGNTIYF